These 25 T cell receptor beta chains originate from one sample sequenced in a study of T-cell reconstitution after alpha-beta-depleted transplantation in children. Preparation of the TCRbeta library involved a method that used unique molecular identifiers. In TCRdb, the PCR reads were re-called with MiXCR into one record per CDR3 protein. The sample contains some 300,000 distinct CDR3 sequences, 10% of which appear only once. The source was PBMCs from the stem cell graft donor, collected from the stem cell graft. Receptor source: a human donor who donated a stem cell graft to a child with acute lymphoblastic leukemia.

This clonotype was seen a handful of times. The V and J genes are TRBV7-8 and TRBJ2-3; D is perhaps TRBD2 (6 bases). The CDR3 sequence is 15 residues long. Trimming removed 1 base at V and 5 bases at J, with 13 bases between. Germline assignment: CDR1 SGHVS and CDR2 FQNEAQ. CDR3: CASSLDGSNGDTQYF. The CDR3 DNA reads TGTGCCAGCAGCTTAGACGGGAGTAACGGAGATACGCAGTATTTT.

This clonotype was observed a handful of times. This rearrangement joins TRBV5-1 to TRBJ1-1, with D perhaps TRBD1 (5 bases). Between the trimmed V and J ends, which lost 1 base and 2 bases, there was a span of 12 bases. The CDR3 consists of 15 residues. Germline V lookup: CDR1 SGHRS, CDR2 YFSETQ. For the CDR3, the DNA is TGCGCCAGCAGCTTGACCGCGGGGGTCAACACTGAAGCTTTCTTT. Its protein product is CASSLTAGVNTEAFF.

This clonotype was counted a few times. This chain uses TRBV15 with TRBJ2-1, with 15 bases aligning to TRBD2. CDR1 and CDR2 (germline): LNHNV, YYDKDF (reference sequence). V trimming: 8 bases; J trimming: 5 bases; junction bases outside the gene matches: 10. The length of the CDR3 is 17 residues. In nucleotides, the CDR3 is TGTGCCACCCGCGTCTCGGGACTAGCGGGAGGCGACAATGAGCAGTTCTTC. It specifies CATRVSGLAGGDNEQFF.

CDR3 DNA: TGTGCCAGCAGTTTTGAGTGGAGCAATCAGCCCCAGCATTTT. Translation: CASSFEWSNQPQHF. The chain recombines TRBV12-3 or TRBV12-4 with TRBJ1-5; D is undetermined. Trimming took off 3 bases at V and 1 base at J, with 7 bases between the two ends. This CDR3 is 14 amino acids long.

This chain joins TRBV5-1 and TRBJ2-1; D is possibly TRBD1 (6 bases). Germline assignment: CDR1 SGHRS and CDR2 YFSETQ. CDR3 length: 14 amino acids. V lost 4 bases, J lost 6 bases, and 14 bases lay in between. DNA for the CDR3: TGCGCCAGCAGCCGGACAGCTGGGGGCAATGAGCAGTTCTTC. This sequence encodes CASSRTAGGNEQFF.

V is TRBV20-1 and J is TRBJ1-6, with D possibly being TRBD1 (6 bases). Germline V lookup: CDR1 DFQATT, CDR2 SNEGSKA (reference sequence). The V end lost 3 bases, the J end lost 9 bases, and 15 bases lay between the germline ends. CDR3 size: 14 residues. CDR3 nucleotide sequence: TGCAGTGCTAGCACAACAGGGTTCCCTTCACCCCTCCACTTT. The encoded protein is CSASTTGFPSPLHF.

This chain connects TRBV5-1 to TRBJ1-4; D is ambiguous. Germline lookup yields CDR1 SGHRS and CDR2 YFSETQ. V lost 0 bases and J 3 bases, leaving 6 bases between the germline ends. The CDR3 spans 14 residues. This chain's CDR3 is CASSLDQANEKLFF. CDR3 DNA: TGCGCCAGCAGCTTGGACCAGGCTAATGAAAAACTGTTTTTT.

This clonotype was recorded many times. The CDR3 DNA sequence: TGCAGTGCTCGACAGGCGGCGTATAGTGGCTACACCTTC. This sequence encodes CSARQAAYSGYTF. V gene TRBV20-1 combines with J gene TRBJ1-2; tentatively, D is TRBD1 (6 bases). The CDR3 runs 13 residues. From germline, CDR1 is DFQATT and CDR2 SNEGSKA (reference sequence). V was pared by 5 bases and J by 7 bases, with 17 bases between.

The rearrangement uses TRBV4-1 and TRBJ2-7; possible D gene TRBD2, 6 bases. The V gene's germline CDR1 is MGHRA and CDR2 YSYEKL. This CDR3 contains 15 residues. Trimming shortened V by 4 bases and J by 2 bases, and 15 bases separated the two germline ends. The CDR3: CASSPYPGGTYEQYF. For the CDR3, the DNA is TGCGCCAGCAGCCCATATCCCGGGGGAACCTACGAGCAGTACTTC.

This clonotype was picked up many times. The chain is built from TRBV28 and TRBJ2-7, with 14 bases fitting TRBD2. The ends lost 10 bases at V and 2 bases at J; junction bases unmatched: 4. The CDR3 runs 14 residues. The V gene's germline CDR1 is MDHEN and CDR2 SYDVKM. The CDR3 region is CAIQGLAGAYEQYF. Written as DNA, the CDR3 is TGTGCCATCCAGGGACTAGCGGGAGCCTACGAGCAGTACTTC.

The chain uses TRBV11-2 and TRBJ1-5; 9 nucleotides agree with TRBD1. The CDR3 covers 20 residues. Germline CDR1 reads SGHAT; CDR2 reads FQNNGV. The J segment lost 1 base and the V segment lost 5 bases, leaving 18 bases of the junction unmatched. In nucleotides, the CDR3 is TGTGCCAGCAGCGACCCCGGGACAGGGTTCTTCCTACTAAGCAATCAGCCCCAGCATTTT. The encoded protein is CASSDPGTGFFLLSNQPQHF.

The chain is built from TRBV7-2 and TRBJ2-5, with D perhaps matching TRBD2 (6 bases). This CDR3 contains 15 residues. Germline lookup yields CDR1 SGHTA and CDR2 FQGNSA. Trimming shortened V by 5 bases and J by 1 base, and 14 bases separated the two germline ends. CDR3 protein: CASSTYRDFQETQYF. The DNA for the CDR3 is TGTGCCAGCAGCACCTACCGGGACTTCCAAGAGACCCAGTACTTC.

The CDR3 DNA reads TGCGCCAGCAGCTGGGCGACAGGGGGAAATGAGCAGTTCTTC. Amino acid sequence: CASSWATGGNEQFF. V gene TRBV5-1 combines with J gene TRBJ2-1, with 9 bases lining up with TRBD1. With V trimmed by 3 bases and J by 7 bases, 5 bases remained unmatched. The CDR3 loop spans 14 amino acids. Germline CDR1 is SGHRS and CDR2 is YFSETQ. Full variable domain (missing parts from reference TRBV5-1 and TRBJ2-1): KAGVTQTPRYLIKTRGQQVTLSCSPISGHRSVSWYQQTPGQGLQFLFEYFSETQRNKGNFPGRFSGRQFSNSRSEMNVSTLELGDSALYLCASSWATGGNEQFFGPGTRLTVL.

This clonotype was detected only a few times. CDR3 nucleotide sequence: TGTGCCAGCAGTCGGGACGGAGATACGCAGTATTTT. This translates into CASSRDGDTQYF. The chain recombines TRBV6-5 with TRBJ2-3, with D perhaps being TRBD1 or TRBD2 (5 bases each). The V gene's germline CDR1 is MNHEY and CDR2 SVGAGI. The CDR3 extends over 12 amino acids. V lost 5 bases to trimming and J lost 5 bases, with 8 bases between them.

The rearrangement uses TRBV3-1 and TRBJ2-2; TRBD2 matches 14 bases. Germline assignment: CDR1 LGHDT and CDR2 YNNKEL (reference sequence). The CDR3 covers 17 residues. The V segment lost 7 bases and the J segment 3 bases; nucleotides outside the gene matches: 7. This chain's CDR3 is CASTPTSGRGYTGELFF. CDR3 bases: TGTGCCAGCACCCCGACTAGCGGGAGGGGTTACACCGGGGAGCTGTTTTTT.

This clonotype was counted between two and nine times. The CDR3 DNA reads as TGTGCCAGCAGTCACTCCGGGACAGGGGCAAAGAATGAGCAGTTCTTC. The encoded protein is CASSHSGTGAKNEQFF. This chain uses TRBV3-1 with TRBJ2-1; 10 bases align to TRBD1. Germline V lookup: CDR1 LGHDT, CDR2 YNNKEL (reference sequence). The CDR3 spans 16 residues. V dropped 6 bases and J dropped 7; count of bases not matched to a gene: 12.

The genes are TRBV20-1 and TRBJ2-1; possibly TRBD1 or TRBD2 for D (5 bases each). Germline CDR1 reads DFQATT; CDR2 reads SNEGSKA (reference sequence). V was shortened by 1 base and J by 7 bases, with 14 bases between the two germline ends. This CDR3 has 14 amino acids. The DNA of the CDR3 is TGCAGTGCTAGAGTTGGGGGACGAGGGAATGAGCAGTTCTTC. Protein: CSARVGGRGNEQFF.

This clonotype was recorded many times. J is TRBJ2-7 and V is TRBV5-1; unclear D gene. This CDR3 has 16 amino acids. CDR1 and CDR2 (germline): SGHRS, YFSETQ. The V and J ends lost 1 base and 1 base respectively, with 15 bases between them. CDR3 DNA: TGCGCCAGCAGCTTGAGACCCTCCGGGTCTTCCTACGAGCAGTACTTC. Protein: CASSLRPSGSSYEQYF. Full variable domain (outside the CDR3, taken from reference TRBV5-1 and TRBJ2-7): KAGVTQTPRYLIKTRGQQVTLSCSPISGHRSVSWYQQTPGQGLQFLFEYFSETQRNKGNFPGRFSGRQFSNSRSEMNVSTLELGDSALYLCASSLRPSGSSYEQYFGPGTRLTVT.

This clonotype was observed a few times. The chain is built from TRBV29-1 and TRBJ2-3; 8 bases fit TRBD2. V shed 5 bases and J 6 bases; nucleotides not matched to a gene: 16. There are 16 residues in the CDR3. The germline CDR1 and CDR2 sequences are SQVTM and ANQGSEA. The CDR3 nucleotides are TGCAGCGTTCTTGAGCCCGAGCGGGAGTGGGGGGATACGCAGTATTTT. Residues: CSVLEPEREWGDTQYF.

This chain joins TRBV7-2 and TRBJ1-4; TRBD1 is a possible D gene (5 bases). CDR1 SGHTA and CDR2 FQGNSA come from the germline V gene. Trimming stripped 6 bases from V and 4 bases from J, with 15 bases between. The CDR3 length is 15 residues. DNA of the CDR3: TGTGCCAGCAGTCCCACGGGGGGAAATAATGAAAAACTGTTTTTT. It translates to CASSPTGGNNEKLFF. Drawing the rest from reference TRBV7-2 and TRBJ1-4, the complete variable domain is GAGVSQSPSNKVTEKGKDVELRCDPISGHTALYWYRQSLGQGLEFLIYFQGNSAPDKSGLPSDRFSAERTGGSVSTLTIQRTQQEDSAVYLCASSPTGGNNEKLFFGSGTQLSVL.

The chain joins TRBV5-1 to TRBJ2-3, with D possibly matching TRBD2 (5 bases). Germline loops: CDR1 SGHRS, CDR2 YFSETQ. The V and J ends lost 1 base and 5 bases respectively, with 11 bases between them. The CDR3 extends over 14 amino acids. CDR3 bases: TGCGCCAGCAGCTTGTGGGGAGTTGGAGATACGCAGTATTTT. Amino acids: CASSLWGVGDTQYF. The entire variable domain, with the rest obtained from reference TRBV5-1 and TRBJ2-3, is as follows: KAGVTQTPRYLIKTRGQQVTLSCSPISGHRSVSWYQQTPGQGLQFLFEYFSETQRNKGNFPGRFSGRQFSNSRSEMNVSTLELGDSALYLCASSLWGVGDTQYFGPGTRLTVL.

This chain joins TRBV5-1 and TRBJ2-7; D is possibly TRBD2 (5 bases). The CDR3 runs to 15 residues. The germline CDR1 and CDR2 sequences are SGHRS and YFSETQ. Trimming shortened V by 0 bases and J by 0 bases, and 10 bases separated the two germline ends. The CDR3 here is CASSLGHGSSYEQYF. The CDR3 region has the DNA TGCGCCAGCAGCTTGGGACATGGGAGCTCCTACGAGCAGTACTTC.

The chain combines TRBV5-1 with TRBJ2-7, with TRBD1 as a possible D gene (7 bases). Germline V lookup: CDR1 SGHRS, CDR2 YFSETQ. There are 15 residues in the CDR3. The V end was cut by 5 bases, the J end by 3 bases, with 18 bases between. The CDR3 DNA is TGCGCCAGCAGTGCGGGGTTTGGGGACAGCTACGAGCAGTACTTC. The encoded protein is CASSAGFGDSYEQYF.

The chain has TRBV6-2 or TRBV6-3 and TRBJ2-1; 8 positions agree with TRBD2. The germline V gene encodes CDR1 MNHEY and CDR2 SVGEGT. J was trimmed by 4 bases and V by 4 bases; bases with no gene match: 12. This CDR3 is built from 17 residues. The CDR3 nucleotides read TGTGCCAGCAGTTCCGGGGGGGGGACCCCTTCTTACAATGAGCAGTTCTTC. Protein product: CASSSGGGTPSYNEQFF.

The chain recombines TRBV7-2 with TRBJ1-6; 7 nucleotides match TRBD1. Unmatched junction bases numbered 13, after V lost 2 bases and J lost 9 bases. The length of the CDR3 is 17 residues. Germline V gives CDR1 SGHTA, CDR2 FQGNSA. The CDR3 coding sequence is TGTGCCAGCAGCTTATCCGTAAAAGCAGGGGGTGTTTCACCCCTCCACTTT. As protein: CASSLSVKAGGVSPLHF.